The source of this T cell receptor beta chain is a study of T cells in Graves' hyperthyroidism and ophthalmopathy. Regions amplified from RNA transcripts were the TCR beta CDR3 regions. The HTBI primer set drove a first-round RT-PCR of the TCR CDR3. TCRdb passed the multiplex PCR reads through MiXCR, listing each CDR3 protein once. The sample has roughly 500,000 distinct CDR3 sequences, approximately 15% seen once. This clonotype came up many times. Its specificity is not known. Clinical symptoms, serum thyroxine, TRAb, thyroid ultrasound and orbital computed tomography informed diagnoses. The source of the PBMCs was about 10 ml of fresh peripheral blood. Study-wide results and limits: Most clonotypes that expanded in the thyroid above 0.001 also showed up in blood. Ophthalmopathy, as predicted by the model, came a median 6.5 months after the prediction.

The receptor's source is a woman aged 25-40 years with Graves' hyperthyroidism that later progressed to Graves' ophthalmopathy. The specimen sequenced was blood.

Written as DNA, the CDR3 is TGTGCCAGCAGCCAGTTGACAGGTGAAGCTTTCTTT. Encoded protein: CASSQLTGEAFF. The V call is TRBV3-1, the J call TRBJ1-1; tentative D call: TRBD1 (6 bases). Per the germline V gene, CDR1 is LGHDT and CDR2 is YNNKEL (reference sequence). V was shortened by 3 bases and J by 7 bases, with 9 bases between the two germline ends. The CDR3 is 12 amino acids.